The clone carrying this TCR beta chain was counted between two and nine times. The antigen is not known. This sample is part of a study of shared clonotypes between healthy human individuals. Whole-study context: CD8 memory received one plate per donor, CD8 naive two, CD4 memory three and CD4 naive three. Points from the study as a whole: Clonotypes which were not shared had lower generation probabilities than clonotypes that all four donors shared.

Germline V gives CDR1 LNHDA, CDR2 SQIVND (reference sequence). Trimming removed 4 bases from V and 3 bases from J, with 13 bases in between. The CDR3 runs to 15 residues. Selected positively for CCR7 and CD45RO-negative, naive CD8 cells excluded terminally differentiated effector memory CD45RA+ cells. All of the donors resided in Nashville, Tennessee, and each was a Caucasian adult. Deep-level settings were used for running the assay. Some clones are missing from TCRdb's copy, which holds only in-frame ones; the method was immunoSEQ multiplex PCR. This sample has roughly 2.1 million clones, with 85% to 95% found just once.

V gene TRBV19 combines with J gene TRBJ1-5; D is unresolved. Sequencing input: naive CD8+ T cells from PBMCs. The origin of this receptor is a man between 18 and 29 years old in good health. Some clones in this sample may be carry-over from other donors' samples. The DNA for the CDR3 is TGTGCCAGTAGTACCTCGGACGGGCCCAATCAGCCCCAGCATTTT. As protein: CASSTSDGPNQPQHF.